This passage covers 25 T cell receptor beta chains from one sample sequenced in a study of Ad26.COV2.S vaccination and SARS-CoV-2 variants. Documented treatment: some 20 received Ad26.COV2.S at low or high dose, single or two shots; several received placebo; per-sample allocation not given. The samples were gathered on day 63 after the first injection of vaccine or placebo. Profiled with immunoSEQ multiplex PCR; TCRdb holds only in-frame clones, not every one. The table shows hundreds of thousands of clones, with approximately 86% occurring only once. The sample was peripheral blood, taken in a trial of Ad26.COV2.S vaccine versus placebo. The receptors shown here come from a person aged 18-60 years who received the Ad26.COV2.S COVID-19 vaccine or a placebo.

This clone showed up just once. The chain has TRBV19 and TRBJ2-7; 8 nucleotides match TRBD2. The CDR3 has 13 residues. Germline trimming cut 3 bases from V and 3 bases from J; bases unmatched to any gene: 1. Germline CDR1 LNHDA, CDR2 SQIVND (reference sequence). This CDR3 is CASSMGLVYEQYF. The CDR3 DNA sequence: TGTGCCAGTAGTATGGGACTAGTCTACGAGCAGTACTTC.

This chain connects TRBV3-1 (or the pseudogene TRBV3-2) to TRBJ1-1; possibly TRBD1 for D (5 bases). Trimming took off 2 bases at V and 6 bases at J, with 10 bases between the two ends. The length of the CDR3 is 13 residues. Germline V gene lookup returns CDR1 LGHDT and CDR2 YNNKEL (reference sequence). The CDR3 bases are TGTGCCAGCAGCCAACGCAGGGCTTCTGAAGCTTTCTTT. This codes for CASSQRRASEAFF.

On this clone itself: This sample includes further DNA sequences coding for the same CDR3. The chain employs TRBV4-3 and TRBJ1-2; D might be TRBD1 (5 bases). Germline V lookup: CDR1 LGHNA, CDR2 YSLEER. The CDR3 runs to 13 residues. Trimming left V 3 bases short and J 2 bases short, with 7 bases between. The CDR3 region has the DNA TGCGCCAGCAGCCAGGCAGGGAACTATGGCTACACCTTC. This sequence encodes CASSQAGNYGYTF.

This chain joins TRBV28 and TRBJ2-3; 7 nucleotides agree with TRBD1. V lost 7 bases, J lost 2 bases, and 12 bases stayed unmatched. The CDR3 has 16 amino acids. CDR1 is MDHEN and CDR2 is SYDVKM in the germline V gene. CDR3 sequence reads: CASKPGGILYTDTQYF. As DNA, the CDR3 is TGTGCCAGCAAGCCAGGGGGTATACTCTACACAGATACGCAGTATTTT. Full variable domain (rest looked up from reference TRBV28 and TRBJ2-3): DVKVTQSSRYLVKRTGEKVFLECVQDMDHENMFWYRQDPGLGLRLIYFSYDVKMKEKGDIPEGYSVSREKKERFSLILESASTNQTSMYLCASKPGGILYTDTQYFGPGTRLTVL.

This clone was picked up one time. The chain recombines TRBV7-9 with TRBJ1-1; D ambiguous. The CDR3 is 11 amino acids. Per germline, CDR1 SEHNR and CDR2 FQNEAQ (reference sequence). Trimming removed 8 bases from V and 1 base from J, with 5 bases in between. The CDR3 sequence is CASGENTEAFF. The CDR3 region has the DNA TGTGCCAGCGGGGAGAACACTGAAGCTTTCTTT.

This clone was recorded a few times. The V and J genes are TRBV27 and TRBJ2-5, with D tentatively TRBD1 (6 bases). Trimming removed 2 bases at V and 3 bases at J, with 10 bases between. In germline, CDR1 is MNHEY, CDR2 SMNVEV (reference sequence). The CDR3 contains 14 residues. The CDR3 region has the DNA TGTGCCAGCAGTTTAAGGGCAGGGGAAGAGACCCAGTACTTC. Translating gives CASSLRAGEETQYF.

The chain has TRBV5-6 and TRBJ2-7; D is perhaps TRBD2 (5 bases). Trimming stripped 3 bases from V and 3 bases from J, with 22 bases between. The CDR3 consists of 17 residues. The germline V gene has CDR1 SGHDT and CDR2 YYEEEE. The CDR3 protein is CASSSYPRTSRFYEQYF. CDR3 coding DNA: TGTGCCAGCAGCTCGTACCCGAGGACTTCTCGTTTCTACGAGCAGTACTTC.

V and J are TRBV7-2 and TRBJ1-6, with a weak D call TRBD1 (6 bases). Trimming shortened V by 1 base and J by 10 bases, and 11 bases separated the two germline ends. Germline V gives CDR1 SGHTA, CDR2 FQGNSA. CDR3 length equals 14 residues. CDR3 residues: CASSLDRVRSPLHF. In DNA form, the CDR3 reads TGTGCCAGCAGCTTAGACAGGGTGCGATCACCCCTCCACTTT.

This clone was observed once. CDR3 in amino acids: CASSRVATNEKLFF. Here the CDR3 DNA reads TGTGCCAGCAGCCGGGTTGCAACTAATGAAAAACTGTTTTTT. The V gene is TRBV13, the J gene TRBJ1-4; D gene ambiguous. There are 14 residues in the CDR3. Looked up from germline, CDR1 is PRHDT and CDR2 is FYEKMQ (reference sequence). V lost 5 bases and J 0 bases, leaving 7 bases between the germline ends.

Here the CDR3 DNA reads TGTGCCAGCAGCTTAATAAGTGGTTCCTACGAGCAGTACTTC. Translation gives CASSLISGSYEQYF. The V call is TRBV7-3, the J call TRBJ2-7; the D is unclear. This CDR3 is 14 amino acids long. Trimming stripped 1 base from V and 1 base from J, with 8 bases between. Germline CDR1 and CDR2: SGHTA and FQGTGA.

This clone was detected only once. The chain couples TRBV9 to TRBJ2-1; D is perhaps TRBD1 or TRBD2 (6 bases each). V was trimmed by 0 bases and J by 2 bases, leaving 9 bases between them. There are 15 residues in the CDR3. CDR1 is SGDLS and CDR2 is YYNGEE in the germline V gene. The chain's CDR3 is CASSVGGATYNEQFF. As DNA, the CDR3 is TGTGCCAGCAGCGTAGGGGGGGCTACCTACAATGAGCAGTTCTTC.

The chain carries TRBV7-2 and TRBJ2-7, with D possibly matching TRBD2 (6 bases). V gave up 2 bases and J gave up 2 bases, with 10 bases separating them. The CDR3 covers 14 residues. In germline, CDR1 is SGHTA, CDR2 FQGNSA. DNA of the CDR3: TGTGCCAGCAGCTTATTCGGGGGACCCTACGAGCAGTACTTC. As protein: CASSLFGGPYEQYF.

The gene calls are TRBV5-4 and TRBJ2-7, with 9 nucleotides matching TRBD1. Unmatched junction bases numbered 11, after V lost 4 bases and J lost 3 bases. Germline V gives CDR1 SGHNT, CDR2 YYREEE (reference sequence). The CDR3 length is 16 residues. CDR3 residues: CASSPPAGQGRYEQYF. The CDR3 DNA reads TGTGCCAGCAGCCCCCCAGCCGGACAGGGGCGCTACGAGCAGTACTTC.

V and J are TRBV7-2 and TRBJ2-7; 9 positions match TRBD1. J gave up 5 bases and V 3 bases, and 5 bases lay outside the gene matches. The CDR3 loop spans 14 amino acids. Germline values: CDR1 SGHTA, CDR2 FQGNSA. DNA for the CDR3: TGTGCCAGCAGCTTGGGACAGGGTCGCCACGAGCAGTACTTC. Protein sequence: CASSLGQGRHEQYF.

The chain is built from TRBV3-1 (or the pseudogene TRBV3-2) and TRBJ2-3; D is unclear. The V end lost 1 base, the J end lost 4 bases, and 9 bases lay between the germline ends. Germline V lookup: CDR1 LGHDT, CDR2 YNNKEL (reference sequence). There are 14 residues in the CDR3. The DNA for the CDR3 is TGTGCCAGCAGCCAAGGACTTTCCCCAGATACGCAGTATTTT. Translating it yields CASSQGLSPDTQYF.

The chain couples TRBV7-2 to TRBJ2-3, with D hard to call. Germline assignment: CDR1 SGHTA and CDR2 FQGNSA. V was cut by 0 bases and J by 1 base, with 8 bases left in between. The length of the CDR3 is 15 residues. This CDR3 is CASSLAQAGTDTQYF. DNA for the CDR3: TGTGCCAGCAGCTTAGCGCAGGCGGGCACAGATACGCAGTATTTT. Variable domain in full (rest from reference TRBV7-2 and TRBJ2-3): GAGVSQSPSNKVTEKGKDVELRCDPISGHTALYWYRQSLGQGLEFLIYFQGNSAPDKSGLPSDRFSAERTGGSVSTLTIQRTQQEDSAVYLCASSLAQAGTDTQYFGPGTRLTVL.

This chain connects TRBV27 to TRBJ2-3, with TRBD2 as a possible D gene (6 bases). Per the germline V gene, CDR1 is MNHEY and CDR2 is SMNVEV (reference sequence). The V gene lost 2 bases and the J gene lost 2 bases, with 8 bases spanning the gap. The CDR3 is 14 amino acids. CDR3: CASSLGDFTDTQYF. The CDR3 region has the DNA TGTGCCAGCAGTTTAGGGGACTTCACAGATACGCAGTATTTT.

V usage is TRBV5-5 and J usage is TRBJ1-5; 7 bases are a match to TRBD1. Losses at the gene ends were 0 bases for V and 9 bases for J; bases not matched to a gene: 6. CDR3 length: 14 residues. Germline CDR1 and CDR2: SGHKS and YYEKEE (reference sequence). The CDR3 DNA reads TGTGCCAGCAGCTTGGGGCAGGGGGACCGGCCCCAGCATTTT. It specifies CASSLGQGDRPQHF.

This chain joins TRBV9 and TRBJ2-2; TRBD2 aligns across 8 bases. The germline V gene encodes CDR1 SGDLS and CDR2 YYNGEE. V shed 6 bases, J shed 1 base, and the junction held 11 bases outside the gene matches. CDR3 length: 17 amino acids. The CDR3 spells CASTIAAGGMNTGELFF. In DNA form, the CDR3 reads TGTGCCAGCACCATCGCTGCGGGGGGCATGAACACCGGGGAGCTGTTTTTT.

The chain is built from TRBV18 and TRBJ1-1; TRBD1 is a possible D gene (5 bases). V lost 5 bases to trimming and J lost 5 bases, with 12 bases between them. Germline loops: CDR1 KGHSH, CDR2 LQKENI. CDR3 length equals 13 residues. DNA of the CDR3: TGTGCCAGCTCATCTCAGGGCGGGACTGAAGCTTTCTTT. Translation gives CASSSQGGTEAFF.

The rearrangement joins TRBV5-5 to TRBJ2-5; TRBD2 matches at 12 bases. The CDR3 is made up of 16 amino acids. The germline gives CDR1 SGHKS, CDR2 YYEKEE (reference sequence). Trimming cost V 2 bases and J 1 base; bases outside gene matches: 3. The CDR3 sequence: CASSLGLAGSQETQYF. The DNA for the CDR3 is TGTGCCAGCAGCTTAGGACTAGCGGGGTCCCAAGAGACCCAGTACTTC.

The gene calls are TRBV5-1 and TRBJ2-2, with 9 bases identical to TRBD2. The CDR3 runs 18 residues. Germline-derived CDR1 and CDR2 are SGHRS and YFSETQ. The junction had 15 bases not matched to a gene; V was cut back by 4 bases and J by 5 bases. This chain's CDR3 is CASSDGSGSVLGTGELFF. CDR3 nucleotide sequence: TGCGCCAGCAGCGACGGTAGCGGGAGCGTCCTGGGAACCGGGGAGCTGTTTTTT.

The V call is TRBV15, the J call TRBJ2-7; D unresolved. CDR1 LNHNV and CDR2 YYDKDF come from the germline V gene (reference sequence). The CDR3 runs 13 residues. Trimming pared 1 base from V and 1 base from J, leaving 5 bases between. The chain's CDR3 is CATSRVGSYEQYF. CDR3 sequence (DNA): TGTGCCACCAGCAGAGTCGGGTCCTACGAGCAGTACTTC.

The CDR3 spells CASMSRRTMNTEAFF. The CDR3 DNA follows: TGTGCCAGCATGTCCCGTCGGACAATGAACACTGAAGCTTTCTTT. The gene calls are TRBV6-5 and TRBJ1-1; D is possibly TRBD1 (5 bases). With 7 bases removed from V and 0 bases from J, the gap between germline ends came to 15 bases. The germline gives CDR1 MNHEY, CDR2 SVGAGI. The CDR3 has 15 residues.

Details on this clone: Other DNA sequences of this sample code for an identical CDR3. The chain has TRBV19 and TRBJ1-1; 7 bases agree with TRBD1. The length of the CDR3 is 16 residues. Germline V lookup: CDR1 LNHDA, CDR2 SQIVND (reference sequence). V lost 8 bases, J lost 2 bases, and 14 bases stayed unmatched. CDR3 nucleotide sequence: TGTGCCAGTCTGAATGGTGCCAGGGGGGGAAACACTGAAGCTTTCTTT. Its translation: CASLNGARGGNTEAFF.